The 7 T cell receptor beta chains given below trace back to one sample, sequenced in a study of blood T cell repertoires in COVID-19. The protocol was immunoSEQ multiplex PCR, while the TCRdb copy is restricted to in-frame clones and leaves out a portion. The repertoire holds approximately 200,000 clones, roughly 77% seen once, with roughly 12% in the top ten. Sequencing was carried out using peripheral blood. These receptors were collected from a woman over 75 with COVID-19, enrolled during active disease.

The chain couples TRBV24-1 to TRBJ1-2; D not certain. Trimming pared 5 bases from V and 8 bases from J, leaving 14 bases between. The length of the CDR3 is 13 residues. Germline CDR1 KGHDR, CDR2 SFDVKD. CDR3 sequence (DNA): TGTGCCACCAGTGCTCGGGGAAATGGAGGCTACACCTTC. Translation gives CATSARGNGGYTF.

This clone has only a few counts. The V call is TRBV19, the J call TRBJ1-5, with a possible D match to TRBD1 (5 bases). From germline, CDR1 is LNHDA and CDR2 SQIVND (reference sequence). The CDR3 spans 14 residues. V was pared by 5 bases and J by 3 bases, with 11 bases between. The CDR3 spells CASSQGPLNQPQHF. CDR3 nucleotides: TGTGCCAGTAGTCAGGGCCCTCTCAATCAGCCCCAGCATTTT. The full variable domain, completed using reference TRBV19 and TRBJ1-5, is DGGITQSPKYLFRKEGQNVTLSCEQNLNHDAMYWYRQDPGQGLRLIYYSQIVNDFQKGDIAEGYSVSREKKESFPLTVTSAQKNPTAFYLCASSQGPLNQPQHFGDGTRLSIL.

The chain joins TRBV29-1 to TRBJ2-7, with TRBD1 matching over 10 bases. Losses at the gene ends were 7 bases for V and 1 base for J; bases not matched to a gene: 22. CDR1 SQVTM and CDR2 ANQGSEA come from the germline V gene. The CDR3 is 19 residues long. The CDR3 DNA reads TGCAGCGCCGCTCCCCGTCGGGACAGGGGCATCCCAGGGTCCTACGAGCAGTACTTC. Translated: CSAAPRRDRGIPGSYEQYF.

V and J are TRBV7-9 and TRBJ2-3; 9 bases fit TRBD1. Germline CDR1 reads SEHNR; CDR2 reads FQNEAQ (reference sequence). The CDR3 sequence is 17 residues long. V lost 5 bases, J lost 1 base, and 10 bases stayed unmatched. The CDR3 DNA reads as TGTGCCAGCAGCCCCGGGACAGGGACCCCTGGCACAGATACGCAGTATTTT. This sequence encodes CASSPGTGTPGTDTQYF.

This clone was detected only a few times. The chain recombines TRBV18 with TRBJ1-6; 11 nucleotides agree with TRBD1. V lost 3 bases and J lost 10; bases outside the gene matches: 5. The CDR3 contains 15 residues. Germline loops: CDR1 KGHSH, CDR2 LQKENI. CDR3 protein: CASSPGTGGNSPLHF. The CDR3 nucleotides are TGTGCCAGCTCACCCGGGACAGGGGGGAACTCACCCCTCCACTTT. Supplemented by reference TRBV18 and TRBJ1-6, the full variable domain reads NAGVMQNPRHLVRRRGQEARLRCSPMKGHSHVYWYRQLPEEGLKFMVYLQKENIIDESGMPKERFSAEFPKEGPSILRIQQVVRGDSAAYFCASSPGTGGNSPLHFGNGTRLTVT.

The CDR3 nucleotides read TGTGCCAGCAGCTTAGCAACGAGTGGCTACACCTTC. Protein sequence: CASSLATSGYTF. V and J are TRBV7-2 and TRBJ1-2, with no clear D. This CDR3 comprises 12 residues. Trimming took 0 bases from V and 7 from J, leaving 6 bases between them. The V gene's germline CDR1 is SGHTA and CDR2 FQGNSA.

This clone was detected only once. J is TRBJ2-7 and V is TRBV14; 8 bases are shared with TRBD2. This CDR3 comprises 17 residues. CDR1 SGHDN and CDR2 FVKESK come from the germline V gene. Trimming took 2 bases from V and 0 from J; bases not matched to a gene: 9. Here the CDR3 reads CASSQSYFTSGSYEQYF. DNA of the CDR3: TGTGCCAGCAGCCAAAGTTATTTCACTAGCGGCTCCTACGAGCAGTACTTC.